A single sample is the source of the 7 T cell receptor beta chains below, sequenced in a study of shared clonotypes between healthy human individuals. Only in-frame clones appear in the TCRdb table, and some are missing; sequencing was by immunoSEQ multiplex PCR. The sample records over a million clones, approximately 96% being singletons. Sequenced input: naive CD4+ T cells sorted from blood. Specified subset: CD45RA+ positively selected. The receptor set was obtained from a man aged 25 to 45 in good health.

V usage is TRBV28 and J usage is TRBJ2-5; D is perhaps TRBD2 (5 bases). The CDR3 has 12 residues. Germline values: CDR1 MDHEN, CDR2 SYDVKM. Trimming removed 8 bases at V and 4 bases at J, with 11 bases between. This chain's CDR3 is CASLSGSETQYF. CDR3 nucleotide sequence: TGTGCCAGCCTATCGGGGTCAGAGACCCAGTACTTC.

The chain links TRBV30 to TRBJ1-2; D gene uncertain. The germline V and J ends were trimmed by 5 bases and 0 bases, with 10 bases remaining between them. The CDR3 contains 13 residues. Germline CDR1 and CDR2: GTSNPN and SVGIG (reference sequence). DNA for the CDR3: TGTGCCTGGCGTATAACCACTAACTATGGCTACACCTTC. Residues: CAWRITTNYGYTF.

This chain joins TRBV30 and TRBJ2-7, with a possible D match to TRBD1 (6 bases). The CDR3 length is 13 residues. Germline values: CDR1 GTSNPN, CDR2 SVGIG (reference sequence). The germline V and J ends were trimmed by 3 bases and 1 base, with 10 bases remaining between them. The CDR3 bases are TGTGCCTGGAGCCCGGACAGATCCTACGAGCAGTACTTC. The encoded protein is CAWSPDRSYEQYF.

The chain employs TRBV18 and TRBJ2-1; TRBD2 might be the D (6 bases). The CDR3 is 15 residues long. Germline values: CDR1 KGHSH, CDR2 LQKENI. V was shortened by 0 bases and J by 3 bases, with 9 bases between the two germline ends. The CDR3 DNA reads as TGTGCCAGCTCACCACCGGGGGGATTCTACAATGAGCAGTTCTTC. Encoded protein: CASSPPGGFYNEQFF.

This clone showed up just once. CDR3 in DNA: TGTGCCAGCAGCTTGGTCCATAATGAAAAACTGTTTTTT. Amino acid sequence: CASSLVHNEKLFF. V is TRBV5-8 and J is TRBJ1-4; the D is unclear. The germline gives CDR1 SGHTS, CDR2 YDEGEE. V was trimmed by 0 bases and J by 4 bases, leaving 4 bases between them. The CDR3 is 13 residues long.

The chain's CDR3 is CASSLPGRGANVLTF. DNA of the CDR3: TGTGCCAGCAGCTTGCCGGGACGCGGGGCCAACGTCCTGACTTTC. J is TRBJ2-6 and V is TRBV7-9; perhaps D is TRBD1 or TRBD2 (5 bases each). The CDR3 covers 15 residues. Trimming stripped 3 bases from V and 4 bases from J, with 10 bases between. CDR1 SEHNR and CDR2 FQNEAQ come from the germline V gene (reference sequence).

V gene TRBV4-3 combines with J gene TRBJ2-1; 11 bases agree with TRBD2. The CDR3 is made up of 17 amino acids. The V gene end was trimmed by 3 bases and the J gene end by 4 bases; junction bases not matched to a gene: 8. Germline CDR1 LGHNA, CDR2 YSLEER. CDR3 in amino acids: CASSQVGTSGFYNEQFF. The DNA for the CDR3 is TGCGCCAGCAGCCAGGTGGGGACTAGCGGATTTTACAATGAGCAGTTCTTC.